These 10 T cell receptor beta chains came from one sample sequenced in a study of shared clonotypes between healthy human individuals. Measured with immunoSEQ multiplex PCR; TCRdb has only the in-frame clones, and not every one. The sample carries 2 million to 3 million clones, 80% to 95% recorded once. The sample was naive CD4+ T cells from PBMCs. The subset here: CD45RA+ positively selected. All receptors come from a man aged 18 to 35 in good health. Some clones in this sample may be carry-over from other donors' samples.

The gene calls are TRBV7-2 and TRBJ1-1, with D tentatively TRBD1 (5 bases). The germline gives CDR1 SGHTA, CDR2 FQGNSA. This CDR3 region has 16 residues. V dropped 5 bases and J dropped 4 bases, with 20 bases sitting between them. The CDR3 region has the DNA TGTGCCAGCAGCATCGGGGGGACCCACGGGAGCACTGAAGCTTTCTTT. This gives the protein CASSIGGTHGSTEAFF.

V usage is TRBV19 and J usage is TRBJ2-2; D unresolved. Trimming removed 2 bases from V and 6 bases from J, with 10 bases in between. Germline loops: CDR1 LNHDA, CDR2 SQIVND (reference sequence). The CDR3 consists of 14 residues. CDR3 sequence reads: CASSISFFAGELFF. The DNA for the CDR3 is TGTGCCAGTAGTATATCTTTTTTCGCCGGGGAGCTGTTTTTT.

The rearrangement joins TRBV6-6 to TRBJ2-6; either TRBD1 or TRBD2 may supply D (5 bases each). CDR3 length equals 15 residues. Trimming shortened V by 10 bases and J by 0 bases, and 13 bases separated the two germline ends. Germline V lookup: CDR1 MNHNY, CDR2 SVGAGI (reference sequence). The CDR3 nucleotides read TGTGCCATTGGCCAGGGAGACTCTGGGGCCAACGTCCTGACTTTC. This gives the protein CAIGQGDSGANVLTF.

The chain combines TRBV4-3 with TRBJ1-2; D unresolved. The CDR3 is 14 amino acids. Per germline, CDR1 LGHNA and CDR2 YSLEER. The V gene lost 0 bases and the J gene lost 5 bases, with 10 bases spanning the gap. The CDR3 loop reads CASSQERARYGYTF. The CDR3 region has the DNA TGCGCCAGCAGCCAAGAGAGGGCCCGATATGGCTACACCTTC.

V gene TRBV27 combines with J gene TRBJ2-4; a possible D gene is TRBD1 (6 bases). The V end was cut by 6 bases, the J end by 5 bases, with 14 bases between. The germline CDR1 and CDR2 sequences are MNHEY and SMNVEV (reference sequence). This CDR3 is 14 amino acids long. The CDR3 DNA follows: TGTGCCAGCAGACCACAGGGAAAGCAAAACATTCAGTACTTC. This sequence encodes CASRPQGKQNIQYF.

The V gene is TRBV6-6, the J gene TRBJ2-3; the D gene is possibly TRBD2 (7 bases). V was pared by 9 bases and J by 7 bases, with 20 bases between. The CDR3 runs 14 residues. CDR1 and CDR2 from the germline V gene are MNHNY and SVGAGI (reference sequence). Here the CDR3 DNA reads TGTGCCAGTACCGGGGGGAGGGGGGTGAATACGCAGTATTTT. Amino acid sequence: CASTGGRGVNTQYF.

The chain couples TRBV6-5 to TRBJ1-3; unclear D gene. CDR3 size: 11 residues. V lost 8 bases and J lost 1, with 3 bases in between. Germline V CDR1 and CDR2: MNHEY, SVGAGI. The CDR3 region has the DNA TGTGCCAGCCAGTCTGGAAACACCATATATTTT. It specifies CASQSGNTIYF.

This chain joins TRBV7-2 and TRBJ1-3; unclear D gene. The CDR3 extends over 14 amino acids. The V end was cut by 1 base, the J end by 1 base, with 5 bases between. CDR1 and CDR2 from the germline V gene are SGHTA and FQGNSA. The CDR3 protein is CASSLENSGNTIYF. In DNA, the CDR3 is TGTGCCAGCAGCTTAGAGAATTCTGGAAACACCATATATTTT.

The chain has TRBV7-6 and TRBJ2-5, with 9 bases aligning to TRBD1. Looked up from germline, CDR1 is SGHVS and CDR2 is FNYEAQ. The CDR3 extends over 15 amino acids. The V and J ends lost 1 base and 1 base, in that order; junction bases with no gene match: 1. CDR3 amino acids: CASSLETGGQETQYF. The CDR3 DNA reads as TGTGCCAGCAGCTTAGAGACAGGGGGCCAAGAGACCCAGTACTTC.

V gene TRBV2 combines with J gene TRBJ2-7; D gene ambiguous. This CDR3 is 12 amino acids long. Trimming left V 5 bases short and J 7 bases short, with 12 bases between. Per the germline V gene, CDR1 is SNHLY and CDR2 is FYNNEI. CDR3 bases: TGTGCCAGCAGTTCACGAATGGCGGAGCAGTACTTC. This encodes CASSSRMAEQYF.